Listed below are T cell receptor beta chains from one sample, sequenced in a study of cytomegalovirus exposure and HLA in healthy donors. The method was immunoSEQ multiplex PCR; TCRdb's version includes in-frame clones alone and lacks a portion of them. This sample yields roughly 330,000 clones, of which 87% are seen a single time; roughly 1.2% belongs to the top ten. The sample comprised PBMCs. The source is a woman under 40 in good health and CMV-seropositive. CDR3s include the opening cysteine and the closing phenylalanine or tryptophan. A D gene is named only where the DNA matches it firmly. Part of the rows lack a size; the others show once, few, many or a class for expanded clones.

v_gene	abundance	j_gene	d_gene	CDR3aa	CDR3nt
TRBV29-1	few	TRBJ2-1	NA	CSVEEGGLSYNEQFF	TGCAGCGTTGAAGAAGGGGGGCTATCCTACAATGAGCAGTTCTTC
TRBV10-3	NA	TRBJ2-1	NA	CAISESAASSYNEQFF	TGTGCCATCAGTGAGTCCGCAGCTAGCTCCTACAATGAGCAGTTCTTC
TRBV9	NA	TRBJ2-7	TRBD1	CASSVDPGTGGHEQYF	TGTGCCAGCAGCGTAGATCCCGGGACAGGGGGCCACGAGCAGTACTTC
TRBV7-3	NA	TRBJ2-5	TRBD1	CASSLGSGGETQYF	TGTGCCAGCAGCTTAGGGTCAGGGGGAGAGACCCAGTACTTC
TRBV28	NA	TRBJ1-2	TRBD1	CASSLAHWTTGKDGYTF	TGTGCCAGCAGTTTAGCTCACTGGACGACAGGGAAGGATGGCTACACCTTC
TRBV15	NA	TRBJ1-1	NA	CATSRTGRVENTEAFF	TGTGCCACCAGCAGGACGGGCAGGGTGGAGAACACTGAAGCTTTCTTT
TRBV9	NA	TRBJ2-2	NA	CASSVEGSWGYTGELFF	TGTGCCAGCAGCGTAGAAGGTAGCTGGGGATACACCGGGGAGCTGTTTTTT
TRBV2	NA	TRBJ2-2	NA	CASTIEGVGGELFF	TGTGCCAGCACTATAGAGGGGGTTGGTGGGGAGCTGTTTTTT
TRBV4-2	NA	TRBJ2-7	NA	CASSQAFGYSYEQYF	TGTGCCAGCAGCCAAGCGTTCGGTTATTCCTACGAGCAGTACTTC
TRBV6-1	NA	TRBJ2-7	NA	CASYEKGQPYEQYF	TGTGCCAGCTACGAGAAGGGGCAGCCGTACGAGCAGTACTTC
TRBV19	NA	TRBJ2-2	TRBD1	CASSLTGGANTGELFF	TGTGCCAGTAGTTTAACAGGGGGCGCAAACACCGGGGAGCTGTTTTTT
TRBV18	NA	TRBJ1-1	NA	CASSPSELLVEAFF	TGTGCCAGCTCACCATCTGAGTTGTTGGTAGAAGCTTTCTTT
TRBV11-2	NA	TRBJ2-3	NA	CASSLDTDTQYF	TGTGCCAGCAGCTTAGACACAGATACGCAGTATTTT
TRBV15	once	TRBJ1-4	NA	CATSRVRAAEKLFF	TGTGCCACCAGCAGAGTCAGGGCTGCCGAAAAACTGTTTTTT
TRBV7-8	NA	TRBJ2-3	TRBD1	CASSPQGYAAGDTQYF	TGTGCCAGCAGCCCACAGGGGTACGCGGCGGGAGATACGCAGTATTTT
TRBV4-1	NA	TRBJ2-7	NA	CASSQDGYEQYF	TGCGCCAGCAGCCAAGATGGTTACGAGCAGTACTTC
TRBV5-1	NA	TRBJ2-7	NA	CASSLRQGRSYEQYF	TGCGCCAGCAGCTTGAGGCAGGGCAGGTCCTACGAGCAGTACTTC
TRBV2	NA	TRBJ2-3	TRBD2	CASRLRGGRTDTQYF	TGTGCCAGCAGACTACGGGGGGGACGTACAGATACGCAGTATTTT
TRBV29-1	NA	TRBJ2-3	TRBD2	CSCHTGTSGTDTQYF	TGCAGCTGTCACACCGGGACTAGCGGCACAGATACGCAGTATTTT
TRBV29-1	once	TRBJ2-7	TRBD1	CSTKTTGSSYEQYF	TGCAGCACAAAGACGACAGGGAGCTCCTACGAGCAGTACTTC
TRBV5-6	NA	TRBJ2-7	NA	CASSLDPAYEQYF	TGTGCCAGCAGCTTGGATCCAGCCTACGAGCAGTACTTC
TRBV30	NA	TRBJ2-5	TRBD2	CAWSPGLAGQTQYF	TGTGCCTGGAGCCCCGGGCTAGCGGGGCAGACCCAGTACTTC
TRBV28	NA	TRBJ2-1	NA	CASSHLDGGDSEQFF	TGTGCCAGCAGTCACTTGGACGGGGGGGACAGTGAGCAGTTCTTC
TRBV6-6	NA	TRBJ2-1	NA	CASSYLQDSYNEQFF	TGTGCCAGCAGTTATTTGCAGGACAGCTACAATGAGCAGTTCTTC
TRBV30	NA	TRBJ1-3	NA	CAWRQGGGNTIYF	TGTGCCTGGAGGCAGGGTGGTGGAAACACCATATATTTT
TRBV6-5	few	TRBJ1-5	TRBD1	CASSVGTGGNQPQHF	TGTGCCAGCAGTGTGGGGACAGGGGGCAATCAGCCCCAGCATTTT
TRBV6-1	once	TRBJ1-1	NA	CASSVGEGTEAFF	TGTGCCAGCTCAGTGGGGGAAGGGACTGAAGCTTTCTTT
TRBV29-1	NA	TRBJ2-5	NA	CSVVGLAGWETQYF	TGCAGCGTTGTCGGACTCGCGGGGTGGGAGACCCAGTACTTC
TRBV28	once	TRBJ2-7	NA	CASSPAMRDYEQYF	TGTGCCAGCAGTCCCGCGATGAGGGATTACGAGCAGTACTTC
TRBV5-1	NA	TRBJ1-1	NA	CASSEMWGAHTEAFF	TGCGCCAGCAGCGAAATGTGGGGGGCCCACACTGAAGCTTTCTTT
TRBV2	NA	TRBJ1-5	NA	CASSAGYNQPQHF	TGTGCCAGCAGTGCAGGGTACAATCAGCCCCAGCATTTT
TRBV30	NA	TRBJ2-7	TRBD2	CAWSVHPFDLGEGEQYF	TGTGCCTGGAGTGTACACCCCTTCGACCTAGGGGAGGGCGAGCAGTACTTC
TRBV7-6	NA	TRBJ2-6	NA	CASSLEVLISGANVLTF	TGTGCCAGCAGCTTAGAGGTGTTGATATCTGGGGCCAACGTCCTGACTTTC
TRBV13	NA	TRBJ2-7	NA	CASSPPTGESYEQYF	TGTGCCAGCAGCCCCCCGACGGGAGAATCCTACGAGCAGTACTTC
TRBV7-3	few	TRBJ1-2	TRBD1	CASSLGQGARGGGYTF	TGTGCCAGCAGCTTAGGACAGGGGGCTAGAGGTGGAGGCTACACCTTC
TRBV11-2	few	TRBJ2-7	TRBD2	CASSLEGTISYEQYF	TGTGCCAGCAGCTTAGAGGGGACTATCTCCTACGAGCAGTACTTC
TRBV27	NA	TRBJ1-2	NA	CASSLRQSNYGYTF	TGTGCCAGCAGTTTGAGGCAGTCTAACTATGGCTACACCTTC
TRBV29-1	NA	TRBJ2-7	NA	CSVNPQGDPYEQYF	TGCAGCGTAAACCCACAGGGTGACCCCTACGAGCAGTACTTC
TRBV11-1	NA	TRBJ2-1	TRBD1	CATRTGVNNEQFF	TGTGCCACCCGGACAGGGGTCAACAATGAGCAGTTCTTC
TRBV28	NA	TRBJ1-2	NA	CASSGPYGYTF	TGTGCCAGCAGTGGCCCCTATGGCTACACCTTC
TRBV2	NA	TRBJ2-7	NA	CASSEDRITSYEQYF	TGTGCCAGCAGTGAGGATCGGATAACGTCCTACGAGCAGTACTTC
TRBV19	NA	TRBJ1-5	TRBD1	CASNNQGASYQPQHF	TGTGCCAGTAACAATCAGGGGGCGTCCTATCAGCCCCAGCATTTT
TRBV25-1	NA	TRBJ1-2	NA	CASSEYKGSNYGYTF	TGTGCCAGCAGTGAATATAAGGGCTCCAACTATGGCTACACCTTC
TRBV6-1	NA	TRBJ2-1	NA	CASSVTSSSYNEQFF	TGTGCCAGCAGTGTCACGAGCAGCTCCTACAATGAGCAGTTCTTC
TRBV4-2	NA	TRBJ2-1	NA	CASSQASHEQFF	TGTGCCAGCAGCCAAGCTAGCCATGAGCAGTTCTTC
TRBV11-2	NA	TRBJ2-7	TRBD2	CASSLVPWWTSDYEQYF	TGTGCCAGCAGCTTAGTCCCTTGGTGGACTAGCGACTACGAGCAGTACTTC
TRBV5-1	NA	TRBJ1-2	NA	CASSPTATAGYGYTF	TGCGCCAGCAGCCCCACAGCCACAGCGGGCTATGGCTACACCTTC
TRBV28	NA	TRBJ2-7	NA	CASSLSGTNPSYEQYF	TGTGCCAGCAGTTTATCCGGCACCAACCCCAGCTACGAGCAGTACTTC
TRBV9	NA	TRBJ1-6	NA	CASSVGTDSPLHF	TGTGCCAGCAGCGTAGGGACTGATTCACCCCTCCACTTT
TRBV7-2	NA	TRBJ2-1	TRBD2	CATGLAGEQFF	TGTGCCACGGGACTAGCGGGTGAGCAGTTCTTC
TRBV28	NA	TRBJ1-1	NA	CASSWFQGRAFF	TGTGCCAGCAGTTGGTTCCAGGGACGAGCTTTCTTT